Shown below are 25 T cell receptor beta chains from a single sample sequenced in a study of immune characterization of retroperitoneal liposarcoma. TCRdb called the PCR reads again in MiXCR, with one record for every CDR3 protein. The sample records some 11,000 distinct CDR3 sequences, about 23% being singletons. The sample consisted of blood. Receptors were obtained from a female donor with retroperitoneal liposarcoma.

This clonotype was seen only a few times. The chain is built from TRBV7-2 and TRBJ2-1, with 7 bases lining up with TRBD2. The V gene end was trimmed by 1 base and the J gene end by 5 bases; junction bases not matched to a gene: 8. CDR3 length: 16 residues. Germline CDR1 SGHTA, CDR2 FQGNSA. The CDR3 bases are TGTGCCAGCAGCTTAGATCTGCCTAGCGGACACAATGAGCAGTTCTTC. This sequence encodes CASSLDLPSGHNEQFF. The whole variable domain, filled in from reference TRBV7-2 and TRBJ2-1, reads GAGVSQSPSNKVTEKGKDVELRCDPISGHTALYWYRQSLGQGLEFLIYFQGNSAPDKSGLPSDRFSAERTGGSVSTLTIQRTQQEDSAVYLCASSLDLPSGHNEQFFGPGTRLTVL.

The chain employs TRBV12-3 or TRBV12-4 and TRBJ2-7, with 7 bases aligning to TRBD1. This CDR3 has 13 residues. The V segment lost 6 bases and the J segment 2 bases; nucleotides outside the gene matches: 4. The chain's CDR3 is CASSPTGTYEQYF. CDR3 nucleotides: TGTGCCAGCAGCCCGACAGGGACCTACGAGCAGTACTTC.

This clonotype is judged medium-sized (0.01 to 0.1%). The chain uses TRBV11-2 and TRBJ2-3; D is unresolved. This CDR3 contains 14 residues. Germline V gene data show CDR1 as SGHAT and CDR2 as FQNNGV. The V gene lost 4 bases and the J gene lost 1 base, with 9 bases spanning the gap. Here the CDR3 reads CASSYGRGTDTQYF. The CDR3 nucleotides read TGTGCCAGCAGCTACGGACGGGGCACAGATACGCAGTATTTT.

This clonotype was picked up a small number of times. V usage is TRBV6-5 and J usage is TRBJ2-3, with 9 bases matching TRBD2. Germline CDR1 reads MNHEY; CDR2 reads SVGAGI. Trimming cost V 6 bases and J 0 bases; bases outside gene matches: 16. The CDR3 sequence is 19 residues long. CDR3 loop: CASSRLFGTSLLSTDTQYF. CDR3 DNA: TGTGCCAGCAGCCGCCTTTTCGGGACTAGCCTATTAAGCACAGATACGCAGTATTTT.

This chain links TRBV5-3 with TRBJ2-2, with D tentatively TRBD1 or TRBD2 (5 bases each). TRBV5-3 is placed among ORFs of uncertain function. Trimming pared 1 base from V and 5 bases from J, leaving 9 bases between. CDR3 length equals 14 residues. In DNA form, the CDR3 reads TGTGCCAGAAGCTTGAGTGGGGGAACCGGGGAGCTGTTTTTT. This encodes CARSLSGGTGELFF.

This clonotype was seen more than once but under ten times. The chain uses TRBV7-8 and TRBJ1-5; the D gene is possibly TRBD1 (5 bases). CDR1 and CDR2 (germline): SGHVS, FQNEAQ. Trimming removed 4 bases from V and 7 bases from J, with 23 bases in between. The length of the CDR3 is 17 residues. The CDR3 loop is CASSSKGRGVMGQPQHF. The CDR3 coding sequence is TGTGCCAGCAGCTCCAAGGGGAGGGGCGTCATGGGGCAGCCCCAGCATTTT.

The rearrangement uses TRBV6-5 and TRBJ2-1; 7 nucleotides align to TRBD2. The CDR3 is 16 amino acids. Germline trimming cut 2 bases from V and 3 bases from J; bases unmatched to any gene: 7. The germline V gene has CDR1 MNHEY and CDR2 SVGAGI. The CDR3 sequence is CASSYGPLADYNEQFF. In DNA form, the CDR3 reads TGTGCCAGCAGTTACGGCCCTCTAGCGGACTACAATGAGCAGTTCTTC.

The rearrangement links TRBV5-6 to TRBJ2-1; 10 nucleotides align to TRBD2. The J call may be faulty, since TRBJ2-7 better matches the DNA end. The CDR3 consists of 15 residues. Looked up from germline, CDR1 is SGHDT and CDR2 is YYEEEE. The CDR3, as DNA: TGTGCCAGCAGCGATGGAGGGCTAGCGGGGGAGGAGCAGTACTTC. Translating gives CASSDGGLAGEEQYF.

The chain links TRBV6-6 to TRBJ2-2, with 10 bases fitting TRBD2. Germline V CDR1 and CDR2: MNHNY, SVGAGI (reference sequence). The ends lost 6 bases at V and 1 base at J; junction bases unmatched: 2. This CDR3 has 15 amino acids. CDR3 in amino acids: CASSGLAVNTGELFF. The CDR3 region has the DNA TGTGCCAGCAGCGGACTAGCGGTGAACACCGGGGAGCTGTTTTTT.

This clonotype qualifies as medium-sized. The chain joins TRBV27 to TRBJ2-2; D gene unclear. The CDR3 has 13 residues. CDR1 MNHEY and CDR2 SMNVEV come from the germline V gene (reference sequence). V was trimmed by 6 bases and J by 0 bases, leaving 5 bases between them. The CDR3 DNA is TGTGCCAGCAGGGGAACGAACACCGGGGAGCTGTTTTTT. Translation gives CASRGTNTGELFF.

CDR3 sequence reads: CSARYSGEVSEQFF. DNA for the CDR3: TGCAGTGCTAGATATTCAGGGGAGGTGAGTGAGCAGTTCTTC. The chain is built from TRBV20-1 and TRBJ2-5; perhaps D is TRBD1 or TRBD2 (6 bases each). Near its end, the DNA agrees better with TRBJ2-1, so the J call may be wrong. Germline loops: CDR1 DFQATT, CDR2 SNEGSKA (reference sequence). The CDR3 runs to 14 residues.

The chain employs TRBV6-1 and TRBJ1-2; D is unresolved. Trimming took off 8 bases at V and 4 bases at J, with 17 bases between the two ends. This CDR3 is 14 amino acids long. CDR1 and CDR2 (germline): MNHNS, SASEGT. The CDR3 is CASFEIEATYGYTF. CDR3 bases: TGTGCCAGCTTCGAGATTGAGGCGACCTATGGCTACACCTTC.

The V and J genes are TRBV7-6 and TRBJ2-1; D gene unclear. Germline CDR1 SGHVS, CDR2 FNYEAQ. This CDR3 comprises 15 residues. V lost 2 bases, J lost 4 bases, and 12 bases lay in between. The CDR3 DNA follows: TGTGCCAGCAGCTTAACACGGCTTCCATACAATGAGCAGTTCTTC. Its translation is CASSLTRLPYNEQFF. Full variable domain (remainder filled in from reference TRBV7-6 and TRBJ2-1): GAGVSQSPRYKVTKRGQDVALRCDPISGHVSLYWYRQALGQGPEFLTYFNYEAQQDKSGLPNDRFSAERPEGSISTLTIQRTEQRDSAMYRCASSLTRLPYNEQFFGPGTRLTVL.

The V and J genes are TRBV7-2 and TRBJ2-1, with D possibly matching TRBD2 (6 bases). CDR1 and CDR2 from the germline V gene are SGHTA and FQGNSA. The CDR3 consists of 16 residues. The V end was cut by 5 bases, the J end by 5 bases, with 19 bases between. The CDR3 loop reads CASSTTSGGHNNEQFF. DNA for the CDR3: TGTGCCAGCAGCACGACTTCCGGAGGGCACAACAATGAGCAGTTCTTC.

This clonotype was observed a handful of times. This chain links TRBV11-2 with TRBJ1-2; possible D gene TRBD1, 6 bases. The CDR3 consists of 15 residues. Germline V CDR1 and CDR2: SGHAT, FQNNGV. With 1 base removed from V and 3 bases from J, the gap between germline ends came to 12 bases. The CDR3 sequence: CASSLVRGRDYGYTF. CDR3 DNA sequence: TGTGCCAGCAGCTTAGTACGGGGGCGAGACTATGGCTACACCTTC.

The J gene is TRBJ2-3, the V gene TRBV11-3; the match to TRBD2 covers 10 bases. CDR3 size: 15 residues. CDR1 is SGHNT and CDR2 is YENEEA in the germline V gene. J was trimmed by 6 bases and V by 6 bases; bases with no gene match: 9. CDR3 sequence reads: CASRSKREGMDTQYF. The DNA of the CDR3 is TGTGCCAGCAGGAGTAAGCGGGAGGGGATGGATACGCAGTATTTT.

There are many counts of this clonotype. CDR3 sequence (DNA): TGTGCCAGCAGCTTGGGGACAGGGGGCAGGAGTGAAGCTTTCTTT. Protein: CASSLGTGGRSEAFF. V and J are TRBV11-3 and TRBJ1-1, with 12 bases that match TRBD1. J was trimmed by 7 bases and V by 3 bases; bases with no gene match: 6. The CDR3 totals 15 residues. The germline gives CDR1 SGHNT, CDR2 YENEEA.

For this clonotype: This may be a read error, as it is one base from a much larger clone. This rearrangement joins TRBV6-1 to TRBJ2-1, with 9 bases aligning to TRBD1. Germline V gene data show CDR1 as MNHNS and CDR2 as SASEGT. This CDR3 has 15 amino acids. The V segment lost 6 bases and the J segment 10 bases; nucleotides outside the gene matches: 13. The CDR3: CASRPPGQGFREQFF. In DNA form, the CDR3 reads TGTGCCAGCAGACCTCCGGGACAGGGTTTTCGAGAGCAGTTCTTC.

The chain uses TRBV28 and TRBJ2-5; TRBD1 or TRBD2 may be the D gene (7 bases each). The germline V gene encodes CDR1 MDHEN and CDR2 SYDVKM. The CDR3 is made up of 15 amino acids. The V end was cut by 5 bases, the J end by 2 bases, with 15 bases between. The CDR3 sequence: CASSDPQGGQETQYF. The CDR3 nucleotides are TGTGCCAGCAGTGACCCTCAGGGGGGGCAAGAGACCCAGTACTTC.

The CDR3 is CASSPTGFGYEQYF. CDR3 nucleotide sequence: TGTGCCAGCAGCCCGACAGGGTTTGGCTACGAGCAGTACTTC. The chain combines TRBV3-1 with TRBJ2-7; 7 bases fit TRBD1. Trimming removed 4 bases from V and 3 bases from J; junction bases left unmatched: 6. Germline V gives CDR1 LGHDT, CDR2 YNNKEL (reference sequence). The CDR3 runs to 14 residues.

This clonotype was found a few times. The CDR3 sequence is CASSQAGTSDGQFF. CDR3 sequence (DNA): TGCGCCAGCAGCCAAGCCGGGACATCGGACGGGCAGTTCTTC. The chain uses TRBV4-1 and TRBJ2-1; D may be TRBD1 (6 bases). CDR1 is MGHRA, CDR2 YSYEKL, per germline. This CDR3 contains 14 residues. The V end lost 1 base, the J end lost 12 bases, and 16 bases lay between the germline ends.

The chain recombines TRBV5-3 with TRBJ2-1; a possible D gene is TRBD2 (6 bases). TRBV5-3 is filed as an ORF, its function uncertain. With 8 bases removed from V and 0 bases from J, the gap between germline ends came to 18 bases. CDR3 size: 16 residues. The CDR3: CASSSVAESSYNEQFF. The CDR3 DNA sequence: TGTGCCAGCAGCAGCGTAGCGGAGAGCTCCTACAATGAGCAGTTCTTC.

The chain carries TRBV6-6 and TRBJ2-1, with a weak D call TRBD2 (5 bases). The DNA end is more similar to TRBJ2-7, so the J call may be wrong. The CDR3 is 16 residues long. Germline V gene data show CDR1 as MNHNY and CDR2 as SVGAGI (reference sequence). The CDR3 coding sequence is TGTGCCAGCAGTTCCGGCGTTGGCAGGACTCCCTACGAGCAGTACTTC. Amino acids: CASSSGVGRTPYEQYF.

To note about this clonotype: The junction differs from germline at one of its ends, possibly a read error. The chain employs TRBV5-4 and TRBJ2-1; D gene uncertain. CDR1 is SGHNT, CDR2 YYREEE, per germline (reference sequence). The CDR3 length is 11 residues. The CDR3 is CASSSDNEQFF. Written as DNA, the CDR3 is TGTGCCAGCAGCTCCGACAATGAGCAGTTCTTC.

This clonotype came up many times. The genes are TRBV6-5 and TRBJ1-1; a possible D gene is TRBD1 (6 bases). V was shortened by 6 bases and J by 6 bases, with 20 bases between the two germline ends. The CDR3 length is 15 residues. Germline lookup yields CDR1 MNHEY and CDR2 SVGAGI. CDR3 DNA sequence: TGTGCCAGCAGCCGAGGTACAGGGTTTTCCGCTGAAGCTTTCTTT. The encoded protein is CASSRGTGFSAEAFF.